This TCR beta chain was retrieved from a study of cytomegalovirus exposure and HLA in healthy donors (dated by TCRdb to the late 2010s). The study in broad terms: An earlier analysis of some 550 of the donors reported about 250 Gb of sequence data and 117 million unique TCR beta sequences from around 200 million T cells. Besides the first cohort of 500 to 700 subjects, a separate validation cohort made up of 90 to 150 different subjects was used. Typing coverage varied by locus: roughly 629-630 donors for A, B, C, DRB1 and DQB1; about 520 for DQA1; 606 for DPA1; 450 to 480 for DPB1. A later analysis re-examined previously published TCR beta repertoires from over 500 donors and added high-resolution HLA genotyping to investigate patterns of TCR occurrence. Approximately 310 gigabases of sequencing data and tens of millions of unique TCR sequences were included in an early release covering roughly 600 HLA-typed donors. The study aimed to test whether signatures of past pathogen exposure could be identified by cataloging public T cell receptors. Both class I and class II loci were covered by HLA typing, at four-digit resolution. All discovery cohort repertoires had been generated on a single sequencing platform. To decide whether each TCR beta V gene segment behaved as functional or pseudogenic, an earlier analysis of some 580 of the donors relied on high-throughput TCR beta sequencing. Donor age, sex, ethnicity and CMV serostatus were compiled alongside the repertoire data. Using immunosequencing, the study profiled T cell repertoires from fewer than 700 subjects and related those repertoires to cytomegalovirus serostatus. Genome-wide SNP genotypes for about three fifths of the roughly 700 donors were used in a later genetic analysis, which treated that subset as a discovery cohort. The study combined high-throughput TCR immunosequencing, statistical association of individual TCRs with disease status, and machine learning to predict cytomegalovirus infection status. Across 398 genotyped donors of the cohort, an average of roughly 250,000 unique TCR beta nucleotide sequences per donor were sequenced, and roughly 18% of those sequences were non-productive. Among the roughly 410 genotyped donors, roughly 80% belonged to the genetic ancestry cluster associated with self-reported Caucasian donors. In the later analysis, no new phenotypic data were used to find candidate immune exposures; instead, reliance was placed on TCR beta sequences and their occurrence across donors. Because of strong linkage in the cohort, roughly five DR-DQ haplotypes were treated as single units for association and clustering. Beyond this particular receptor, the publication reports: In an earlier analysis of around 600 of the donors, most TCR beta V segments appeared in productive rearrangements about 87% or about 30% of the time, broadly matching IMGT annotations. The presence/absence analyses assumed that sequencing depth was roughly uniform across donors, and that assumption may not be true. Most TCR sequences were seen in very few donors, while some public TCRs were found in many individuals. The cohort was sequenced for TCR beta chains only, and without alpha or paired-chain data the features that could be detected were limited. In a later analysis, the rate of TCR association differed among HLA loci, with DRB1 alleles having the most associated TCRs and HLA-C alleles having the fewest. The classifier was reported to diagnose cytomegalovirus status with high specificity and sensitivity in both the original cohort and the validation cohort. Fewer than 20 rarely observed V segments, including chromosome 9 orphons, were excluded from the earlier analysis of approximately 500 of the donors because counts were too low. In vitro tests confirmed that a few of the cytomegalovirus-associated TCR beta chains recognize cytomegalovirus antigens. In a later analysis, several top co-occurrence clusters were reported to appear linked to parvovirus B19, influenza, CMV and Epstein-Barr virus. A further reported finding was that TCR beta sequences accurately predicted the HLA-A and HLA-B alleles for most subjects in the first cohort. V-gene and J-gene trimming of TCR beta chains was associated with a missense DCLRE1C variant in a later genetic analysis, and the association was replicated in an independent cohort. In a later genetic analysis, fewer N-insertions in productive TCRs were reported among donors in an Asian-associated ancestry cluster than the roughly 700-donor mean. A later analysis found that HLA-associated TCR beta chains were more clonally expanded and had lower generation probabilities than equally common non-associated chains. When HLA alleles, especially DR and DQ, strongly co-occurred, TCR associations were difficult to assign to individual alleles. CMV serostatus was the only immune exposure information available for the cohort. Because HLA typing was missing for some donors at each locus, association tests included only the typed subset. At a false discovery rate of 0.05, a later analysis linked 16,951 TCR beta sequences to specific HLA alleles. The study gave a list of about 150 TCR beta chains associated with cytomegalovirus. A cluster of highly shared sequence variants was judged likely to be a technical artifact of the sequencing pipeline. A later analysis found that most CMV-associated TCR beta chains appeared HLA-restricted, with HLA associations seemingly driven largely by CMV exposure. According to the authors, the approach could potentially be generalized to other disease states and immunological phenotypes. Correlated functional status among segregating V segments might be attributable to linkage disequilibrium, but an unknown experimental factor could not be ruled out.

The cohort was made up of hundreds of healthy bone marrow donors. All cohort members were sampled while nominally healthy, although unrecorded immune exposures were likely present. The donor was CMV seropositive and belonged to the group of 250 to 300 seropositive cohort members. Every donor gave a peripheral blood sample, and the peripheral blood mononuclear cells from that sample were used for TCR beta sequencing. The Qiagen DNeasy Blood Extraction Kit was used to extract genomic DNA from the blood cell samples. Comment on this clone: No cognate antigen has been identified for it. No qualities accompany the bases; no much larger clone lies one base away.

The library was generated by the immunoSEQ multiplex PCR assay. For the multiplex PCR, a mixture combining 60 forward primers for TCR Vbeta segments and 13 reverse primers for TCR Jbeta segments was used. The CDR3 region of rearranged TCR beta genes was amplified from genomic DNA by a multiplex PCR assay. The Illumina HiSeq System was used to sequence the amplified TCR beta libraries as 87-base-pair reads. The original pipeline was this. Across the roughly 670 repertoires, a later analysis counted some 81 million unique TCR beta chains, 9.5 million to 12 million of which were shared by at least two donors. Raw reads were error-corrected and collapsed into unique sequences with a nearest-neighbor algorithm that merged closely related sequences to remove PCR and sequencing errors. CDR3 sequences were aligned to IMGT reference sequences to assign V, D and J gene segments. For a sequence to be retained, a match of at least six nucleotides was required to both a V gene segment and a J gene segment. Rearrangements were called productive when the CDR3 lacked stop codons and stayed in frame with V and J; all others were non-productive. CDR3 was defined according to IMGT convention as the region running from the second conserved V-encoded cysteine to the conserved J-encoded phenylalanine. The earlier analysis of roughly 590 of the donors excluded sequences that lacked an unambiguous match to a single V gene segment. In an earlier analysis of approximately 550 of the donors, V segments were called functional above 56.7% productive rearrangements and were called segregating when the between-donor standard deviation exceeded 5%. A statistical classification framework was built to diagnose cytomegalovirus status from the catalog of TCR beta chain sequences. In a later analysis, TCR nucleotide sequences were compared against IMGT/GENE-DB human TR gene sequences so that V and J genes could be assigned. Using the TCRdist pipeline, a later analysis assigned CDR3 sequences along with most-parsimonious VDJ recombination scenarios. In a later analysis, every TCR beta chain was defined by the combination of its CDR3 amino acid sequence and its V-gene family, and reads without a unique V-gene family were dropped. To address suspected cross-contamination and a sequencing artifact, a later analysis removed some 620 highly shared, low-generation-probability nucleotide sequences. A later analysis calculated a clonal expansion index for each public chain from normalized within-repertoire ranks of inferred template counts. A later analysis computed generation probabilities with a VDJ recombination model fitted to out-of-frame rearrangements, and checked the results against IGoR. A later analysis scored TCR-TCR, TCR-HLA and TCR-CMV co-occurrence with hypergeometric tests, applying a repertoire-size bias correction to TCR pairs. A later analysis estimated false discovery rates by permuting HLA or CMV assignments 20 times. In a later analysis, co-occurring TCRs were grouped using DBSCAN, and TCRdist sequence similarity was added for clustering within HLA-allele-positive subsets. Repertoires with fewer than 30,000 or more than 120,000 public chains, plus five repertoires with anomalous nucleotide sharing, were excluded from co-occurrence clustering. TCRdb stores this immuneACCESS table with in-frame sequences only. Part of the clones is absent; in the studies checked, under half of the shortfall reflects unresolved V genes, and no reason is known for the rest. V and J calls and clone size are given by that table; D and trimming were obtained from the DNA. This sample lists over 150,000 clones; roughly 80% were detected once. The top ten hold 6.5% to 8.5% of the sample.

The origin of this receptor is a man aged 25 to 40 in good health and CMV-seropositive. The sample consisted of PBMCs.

In nucleotide form, the sequence is TGTGCCAGCAGCCCTGTGGGGACTAGTGGCTATGGCTACACCTTC. This gives the protein CASSPVGTSGYGYTF. The V and J genes are TRBV9 and TRBJ1-2; TRBD1 is possibly the D segment (5 matching bases). As encoded in the germline V gene, CDR1 is SGDLS while CDR2 is YYNGEE. The cysteine opens and the phenylalanine closes a CDR3 of 15 amino acids. Of the read, only the CDR3 DNA is kept; its 45 bases are in frame from base 1. The junction shows trimming of 4 bases on V and 4 bases on J, plus 17 bases between the germline ends.